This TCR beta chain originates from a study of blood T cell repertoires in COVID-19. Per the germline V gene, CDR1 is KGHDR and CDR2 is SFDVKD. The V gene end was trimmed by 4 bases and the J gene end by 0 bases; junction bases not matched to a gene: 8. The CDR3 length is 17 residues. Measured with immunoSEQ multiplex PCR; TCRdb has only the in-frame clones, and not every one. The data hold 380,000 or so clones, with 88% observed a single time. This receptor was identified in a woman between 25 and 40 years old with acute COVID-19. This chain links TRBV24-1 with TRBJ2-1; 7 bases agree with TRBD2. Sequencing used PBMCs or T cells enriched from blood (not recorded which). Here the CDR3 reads CATSDPGTTSSYNEQFF. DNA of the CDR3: TGTGCCACCAGTGACCCCGGGACTACGAGCTCCTACAATGAGCAGTTCTTC.